The entry below describes one TCR beta chain. Germline lookup yields CDR1 LNHDA and CDR2 SQIVND (reference sequence). Trimming removed 6 bases at V and 3 bases at J, with 11 bases between. This CDR3 comprises 13 residues. This specimen belongs to a study of blood T cell repertoires in COVID-19. Libraries were prepared by immunoSEQ multiplex PCR; TCRdb keeps only in-frame clonotypes and omits some of them. The table includes 200,000 or so clones, roughly 87% detected once. The sequence was obtained from a man aged 30-40 years in a cohort exposed to, infected with or recovered from COVID-19 (not recorded which). The chain links TRBV19 to TRBJ1-1; the D is unclear. Sample: PBMCs or T cells enriched from blood (not recorded which). The DNA of the CDR3 is TGTGCCAGTAGGAGTTCGGGGTACACTGAAGCTTTCTTT. As protein: CASRSSGYTEAFF.